Each of the 12 T cell receptor beta chains below was sequenced from the same sample in a study of T cell repertoires in cytomegalovirus infection. Using its own MiXCR run on the reads, TCRdb lists one record per CDR3 protein. The sample includes about 180,000 distinct CDR3 sequences, 14% of them seen just once. The sequencing input was PBMCs. All receptors derive from a human donor in good health (CMV status not recorded). Some clones in this sample may be carry-over from other donors' samples.

This clonotype was recorded a few times. This rearrangement joins TRBV7-9 to TRBJ2-1, with D perhaps assigned TRBD1 or TRBD2 (5 bases each). CDR3 length: 18 residues. V lost 1 base and J 2 bases, leaving 18 bases between the germline ends. In germline, CDR1 is SEHNR, CDR2 FQNEAQ (reference sequence). The CDR3 DNA reads as TGTGCCAGCAGCTTAGTGACCGGACGGGGCTACACCTACAATGAGCAGTTCTTC. Its protein is CASSLVTGRGYTYNEQFF. Full variable domain (rest looked up from reference TRBV7-9 and TRBJ2-1): DTGVSQNPRHKITKRGQNVTFRCDPISEHNRLYWYRQTLGQGPEFLTYFQNEAQLEKSRLLSDRFSAERPKGSFSTLEIQRTEQGDSAMYLCASSLVTGRGYTYNEQFFGPGTRLTVL.

This clonotype was observed many times. This chain joins TRBV28 and TRBJ2-5; D might be TRBD2 (5 bases). Per germline, CDR1 MDHEN and CDR2 SYDVKM. The CDR3 runs to 10 residues. V was shortened by 11 bases and J by 6 bases, with 10 bases between the two germline ends. The DNA of the CDR3 is TGTGCCTCCGGGGTGAAGACCCAGTACTTC. Translating it yields CASGVKTQYF.

This clonotype was seen many times. The CDR3 nucleotides are TGTGCCAGCAGTTACTGGGGTGCGGACCTCTACGAGCAGTACTTC. The encoded protein is CASSYWGADLYEQYF. The chain recombines TRBV6-2 or TRBV6-3 with TRBJ2-7; D unclear. Germline CDR1 is MNHEY and CDR2 is SVGEGT. The CDR3 has 15 amino acids. Trimming cost V 1 base and J 3 bases, with 13 bases left between them.

The V gene is TRBV24-1, the J gene TRBJ1-2; D is unclear. The V gene lost 4 bases and the J gene lost 7 bases, with 15 bases spanning the gap. Germline V lookup: CDR1 KGHDR, CDR2 SFDVKD. This CDR3 region has 14 residues. CDR3 sequence (DNA): TGTGCCACCAGTGAGGCCGGCTCCTTTTCTGGCTACACCTTC. It encodes CATSEAGSFSGYTF.

There are many counts of this clonotype. V gene TRBV7-8 combines with J gene TRBJ2-5; D unresolved. In germline, CDR1 is SGHVS, CDR2 FQNEAQ. CDR3 length: 12 residues. V dropped 7 bases and J dropped 5 bases, with 11 bases sitting between them. The CDR3 sequence is CASNPPGETQYF. The CDR3 nucleotides read TGTGCCAGCAACCCCCCCGGGGAGACCCAGTACTTC. Full variable domain (rest looked up from reference TRBV7-8 and TRBJ2-5): GAGVSQSPRYKVAKRGQDVALRCDPISGHVSLFWYQQALGQGPEFLTYFQNEAQLDKSGLPSDRFFAERPEGSVSTLKIQRTQQEDSAVYLCASNPPGETQYFGPGTRLLVL.

This clonotype has a count of ten or more. The CDR3 here is CASSRREGVNTGELFF. In nucleotides, the CDR3 is TGTGCCAGCAGCCGGCGGGAGGGAGTGAACACCGGGGAGCTGTTTTTT. The chain carries TRBV9 and TRBJ2-2, with 9 positions matching TRBD2. V was clipped by 4 bases and J by 1 base; unmatched bases: 5. Germline CDR1 SGDLS, CDR2 YYNGEE. This CDR3 is built from 16 residues. The full variable domain, its missing parts supplied by reference TRBV9 and TRBJ2-2, is DSGVTQTPKHLITATGQRVTLRCSPRSGDLSVYWYQQSLDQGLQFLIQYYNGEERAKGNILERFSAQQFPDLHSELNLSSLELGDSALYFCASSRREGVNTGELFFGEGSRLTVL.

V gene TRBV20-1 combines with J gene TRBJ2-5; D is uncertain. The V end lost 2 bases, the J end lost 4 bases, and 14 bases lay between the germline ends. This CDR3 is 14 amino acids long. Germline V gene data show CDR1 as DFQATT and CDR2 as SNEGSKA (reference sequence). The CDR3 DNA is TGCAGTGCTAGACAACCGGGTTGGGGAGAGACCCAGTACTTC. This encodes CSARQPGWGETQYF.

V and J are TRBV20-1 and TRBJ2-5; no firm D call. Germline CDR1 and CDR2: DFQATT and SNEGSKA (reference sequence). Trimming removed 0 bases at V and 1 base at J, with 12 bases between. The CDR3 is 15 residues long. The CDR3 bases are TGCAGTGCTAGAGATCTGGCGGTGGGCCAAGAGACCCAGTACTTC. Encoded protein: CSARDLAVGQETQYF.

This clonotype was counted between two and nine times. The chain is built from TRBV11-2 and TRBJ2-3, with 7 bases lining up with TRBD2. The CDR3 is 17 amino acids. V lost 5 bases to trimming and J lost 5 bases; unmatched junction nucleotides: 16. Per germline, CDR1 SGHAT and CDR2 FQNNGV. The CDR3 nucleotides are TGTGCCAGCAGCCAGACGACCGGGACTACCGTTGGAGATACGCAGTATTTT. Translating it yields CASSQTTGTTVGDTQYF.

This chain links TRBV28 with TRBJ2-5; no firm D call. With 6 bases removed from V and 5 bases from J, the gap between germline ends came to 16 bases. The length of the CDR3 is 14 residues. The germline V gene has CDR1 MDHEN and CDR2 SYDVKM. This chain's CDR3 is CASSDDGLRETQYF. CDR3 nucleotides: TGTGCCAGCAGCGATGACGGCCTGAGGGAGACCCAGTACTTC.

The sample holds one count of this clonotype. The V and J genes are TRBV29-1 and TRBJ2-3; D remains unclear. This CDR3 spans 8 amino acids. V was shortened by 7 bases and J by 6 bases, with 2 bases between the two germline ends. Germline values: CDR1 SQVTM, CDR2 ANQGSEA. The CDR3 DNA follows: TGCAGCGGCGATACGCAGTATTTT. This sequence encodes CSGDTQYF.

This chain links TRBV28 with TRBJ2-7; possible D gene TRBD2, 6 bases. CDR3 length: 14 residues. The V end lost 4 bases, the J end lost 1 base, and 11 bases lay between the germline ends. Germline assignment: CDR1 MDHEN and CDR2 SYDVKM. CDR3 residues: CASSSDSGSYEQYF. Written as DNA, the CDR3 is TGTGCCAGCAGTTCCGATAGCGGTTCCTACGAGCAGTACTTC.